This passage covers 18 T cell receptor beta chains from one sample sequenced in a study of OX40 agonist ivuxolimab in advanced cancers. Assay used: immunoSEQ multiplex PCR; TCRdb lists only in-frame clones, some missing. The sample contains 50,000 to 75,000 clones, around 87% of which appear only once. Sample: CD4+ or CD8+ T cells sorted from blood, taken in a trial of the OX40 agonist ivuxolimab. The receptor source for this set is an adult with an advanced solid tumor such as melanoma, head and neck, liver or kidney cancer.

In this sample, this clone turned up once. J is TRBJ1-4 and V is TRBV28; D might be TRBD1 (5 bases). V lost 3 bases to trimming and J lost 8 bases, with 16 bases between them. Germline V CDR1 and CDR2: MDHEN, SYDVKM. The CDR3 sequence is 15 residues long. As DNA, the CDR3 is TGTGCCAGCAGTTTTGACGGGGGGAGTTGGGAAAAACTGTTTTTT. Protein sequence: CASSFDGGSWEKLFF.

The chain is built from TRBV14 and TRBJ2-3; D uncertain. This CDR3 is 16 amino acids long. The ends were cut back, 1 base at V and 4 bases at J, with 15 bases in the middle. From germline, CDR1 is SGHDN and CDR2 FVKESK. For the CDR3, the DNA is TGTGCCAGCAGCCAAGTAGCCCGCGTTGGCGCAGATACGCAGTATTTT. Amino acids: CASSQVARVGADTQYF.

This chain connects TRBV11-3 to TRBJ1-2; D gene unclear. The CDR3 extends over 16 amino acids. The germline V gene has CDR1 SGHNT and CDR2 YENEEA. The V gene lost 5 bases and the J gene lost 0 bases, with 16 bases spanning the gap. DNA for the CDR3: TGTGCCAGCAGCCCCCCGGTGAAGGGAGCTAACTATGGCTACACCTTC. Translated: CASSPPVKGANYGYTF.

This clone was seen only a few times. The chain is built from TRBV4-3 and TRBJ2-7; TRBD1 matches at 10 bases. The CDR3 consists of 18 residues. Germline CDR1 and CDR2: LGHNA and YSLEER. J lost 2 bases, V lost 0 bases, and 10 bases had no gene match. The CDR3 loop reads CASSQDLPGTGAPYEQYF. CDR3 nucleotide sequence: TGCGCCAGCAGCCAAGATCTACCCGGGACAGGGGCCCCCTACGAGCAGTACTTC.

This clone was counted between two and nine times. This chain links TRBV6-1 with TRBJ2-5; maybe TRBD1 (5 bases). Germline assignment: CDR1 MNHNS and CDR2 SASEGT. V dropped 7 bases and J dropped 2 bases, with 17 bases sitting between them. CDR3 length: 15 amino acids. The CDR3 DNA follows: TGTGCCAGCATGAGGCAGGGCGGTTTTCAAGAGACCCAGTACTTC. Translated, it gives CASMRQGGFQETQYF.

The chain couples TRBV4-3 to TRBJ2-3; 13 nucleotides line up with TRBD2. Losses at the gene ends were 0 bases for V and 8 bases for J; bases not matched to a gene: 8. The germline CDR1 and CDR2 sequences are LGHNA and YSLEER. The CDR3 contains 17 residues. The CDR3 nucleotides read TGCGCCAGCAGCCAAGATGAACTAGCGGGGGGGCGGGGTACGCAGTATTTT. It encodes CASSQDELAGGRGTQYF.

The chain combines TRBV5-4 with TRBJ2-2, with D maybe TRBD2 (7 bases). CDR1 and CDR2 from the germline V gene are SGHNT and YYREEE (reference sequence). There are 14 residues in the CDR3. V was trimmed by 4 bases and J by 7 bases, leaving 14 bases between them. The CDR3 nucleotides read TGTGCCAGCAGCGGGGGGGCATTGGTCGGGGAGCTGTTTTTT. Protein product: CASSGGALVGELFF.

V gene TRBV11-3 combines with J gene TRBJ2-1; 10 nucleotides line up with TRBD1. The germline gives CDR1 SGHNT, CDR2 YENEEA. The CDR3 is made up of 15 amino acids. J lost 9 bases, V lost 6 bases, and 11 bases had no gene match. CDR3 sequence (DNA): TGTGCCAGCAGTCCCCTGGCGGGACAGGGGAGTGAGCAGTTCTTC. It yields the protein CASSPLAGQGSEQFF.

The chain couples TRBV27 to TRBJ2-1; a possible D gene is TRBD2 (6 bases). Germline V gene data show CDR1 as MNHEY and CDR2 as SMNVEV (reference sequence). The germline V and J ends were trimmed by 2 bases and 6 bases, with 11 bases remaining between them. This CDR3 has 14 residues. In nucleotides, the CDR3 is TGTGCCAGCAGTTTAGGGGGGTGGGGCAATGAGCAGTTCTTC. This sequence encodes CASSLGGWGNEQFF.

The chain joins TRBV27 to TRBJ1-5; 9 positions match TRBD1. This CDR3 spans 17 amino acids. With V trimmed by 6 bases and J by 2 bases, 11 bases remained unmatched. Germline values: CDR1 MNHEY, CDR2 SMNVEV (reference sequence). In DNA form, the CDR3 reads TGTGCCAGCAGAACACTATCGGGACAGGGTGGCAATCAGCCCCAGCATTTT. Its translation: CASRTLSGQGGNQPQHF.

The chain is built from TRBV20-1 and TRBJ2-2; no firm D call. Germline assignment: CDR1 DFQATT and CDR2 SNEGSKA (reference sequence). There are 11 residues in the CDR3. V lost 5 bases and J lost 10, with 11 bases in between. As DNA, the CDR3 is TGCAGTGCTCCACGAGGTTCGGAGCTGTTTTTT. It yields the protein CSAPRGSELFF.

This chain joins TRBV6-1 and TRBJ1-5, with D perhaps matching TRBD1 (6 bases). Germline CDR1 is MNHNS and CDR2 is SASEGT. With 5 bases removed from V and 2 bases from J, the gap between germline ends came to 10 bases. The CDR3 loop spans 14 amino acids. CDR3 sequence (DNA): TGTGCCAGCAGTATAGGGGGGGGCAATCAGCCCCAGCATTTT. This encodes CASSIGGGNQPQHF.

The J gene is TRBJ2-2, the V gene TRBV9, with 8 bases that match TRBD2. The CDR3 covers 15 residues. The germline gives CDR1 SGDLS, CDR2 YYNGEE. V was pared by 4 bases and J by 4 bases, with 6 bases of the junction left unmatched. The CDR3 here is CASSLGGGPTGELFF. DNA for the CDR3: TGTGCCAGCAGCTTAGGCGGGGGGCCCACCGGGGAGCTGTTTTTT.

In regard to this clone: Distinct nucleotide sequences in the sample also encode this CDR3. The V gene is TRBV25-1, the J gene TRBJ1-2; TRBD1 matches 10 bases. The length of the CDR3 is 17 residues. Germline values: CDR1 MGHDK, CDR2 SYGVNS. Germline trimming cut 1 base from V and 4 bases from J; bases unmatched to any gene: 9. CDR3 region: CASSELGTGVSGYGYTF. CDR3 DNA: TGTGCCAGCAGTGAATTAGGGACAGGGGTATCTGGCTATGGCTACACCTTC.

This clone was found once. The V and J genes are TRBV7-9 and TRBJ1-1; no clear D. The CDR3 is 13 amino acids. V shed 5 bases and J shed 3 bases, with 10 bases lying between them. Per the germline V gene, CDR1 is SEHNR and CDR2 is FQNEAQ (reference sequence). Here the CDR3 DNA reads TGTGCCAGCAGCATCCTTGTGGACACTGAAGCTTTCTTT. It yields the protein CASSILVDTEAFF.

The sample holds one count of this clone. The V call is TRBV30, the J call TRBJ1-2; D is possibly TRBD1 (6 bases). Germline V gene sequence: CDR1 GTSNPN, CDR2 SVGIG (reference sequence). The CDR3 loop spans 12 amino acids. V dropped 5 bases and J dropped 4 bases, with 11 bases sitting between them. The CDR3: CAWGGQFYGYTF. CDR3 sequence (DNA): TGTGCCTGGGGGGGGCAGTTCTATGGCTACACCTTC. Complete variable domain (other parts from reference TRBV30 and TRBJ1-2): SQTIHQWPATLVQPVGSPLSLECTVEGTSNPNLYWYRQAAGRGLQLLFYSVGIGQISSEVPQNLSASRPQDRQFILSSKKLLLSDSGFYLCAWGGQFYGYTFGSGTRLTVV.

The chain carries TRBV21-1 and TRBJ2-4; the D call of TRBD1 is as the table states it, not checked on the DNA. TRBV21-1 is noted as a pseudogene. The CDR3 totals 17 residues. CDR3 protein: CASSKVHAGLAKNIQYF. The CDR3 region has the DNA TGTGCCAGCAGCAAAGTCCACGCTGGCTTAGCCAAAAACATTCAGTACTTC.

The gene calls are TRBV6-5 and TRBJ1-2, with D possibly TRBD1 on 6 matching bases. The CDR3 length is 11 residues. Germline lookup yields CDR1 MNHEY and CDR2 SVGAGI. Trimming left V 10 bases short and J 7 bases short, with 13 bases between. As DNA, the CDR3 is TGTGCCATACAACAGGGTCGTGGCTACACCTTC. Translation: CAIQQGRGYTF.